This passage covers 31 T cell receptor beta chains from one sample sequenced in a study of cytomegalovirus exposure and HLA in healthy donors. The PCR ran on 60 Vbeta and 13 Jbeta primers. Data came from immunoSEQ multiplex PCR; TCRdb stores just in-frame clones and leaves some out. Of about 110,000 clones listed, about three quarters are singletons. The sample taken for sequencing was PBMCs. These TCRs come from a woman aged 50 to 60 in good health and CMV-seropositive.

The chain is built from TRBV7-9 and TRBJ2-4, with a tentative D call TRBD1 (6 bases). This CDR3 region has 14 residues. The V end lost 3 bases, the J end lost 4 bases, and 10 bases lay between the germline ends. Germline CDR1 reads SEHNR; CDR2 reads FQNEAQ (reference sequence). The DNA for the CDR3 is TGTGCCAGCAGCTTTTTCGGACAGAAAAACATTCAGTACTTC. Protein sequence: CASSFFGQKNIQYF.

J is TRBJ1-6 and V is TRBV5-1, with TRBD1 matching over 7 bases. The CDR3 consists of 15 residues. V gave up 4 bases and J gave up 4 bases; unmatched junction bases: 5. CDR1 SGHRS and CDR2 YFSETQ come from the germline V gene. The CDR3 DNA is TGCGCCAGCAGCCCCCCGGGACAGTATAATTCACCCCTCCACTTT. Translated, it gives CASSPPGQYNSPLHF.

V is TRBV6-6 and J is TRBJ2-2, with 8 bases identical to TRBD2. CDR1 and CDR2 from the germline V gene are MNHNY and SVGAGI (reference sequence). The V segment lost 7 bases and the J segment 0 bases; nucleotides outside the gene matches: 4. This CDR3 contains 15 residues. The CDR3 nucleotides read TGTGCCAGCAACTACGGGAGGGCGAACACCGGGGAGCTGTTTTTT. Encoded protein: CASNYGRANTGELFF.

The chain joins TRBV29-1 to TRBJ1-5; D may be TRBD1 (5 bases). The CDR3 is 12 residues long. Germline V lookup: CDR1 SQVTM, CDR2 ANQGSEA. Trimming removed 6 bases at V and 4 bases at J, with 10 bases between. The CDR3 loop reads CSVTGDNQPQHF. CDR3 nucleotides: TGCAGCGTCACAGGAGATAATCAGCCCCAGCATTTT. The complete variable domain, with remaining parts taken from reference TRBV29-1 and TRBJ1-5, reads SAVISQKPSRDICQRGTSLTIQCQVDSQVTMMFWYRQQPGQSLTLIATANQGSEATYESGFVIDKFPISRPNLTFSTLTVSNMSPEDSSIYLCSVTGDNQPQHFGDGTRLSIL.

The V and J genes are TRBV29-1 and TRBJ2-3, with D perhaps TRBD2 (6 bases). This CDR3 contains 12 residues. Trimming took off 6 bases at V and 3 bases at J, with 10 bases between the two ends. Per germline, CDR1 SQVTM and CDR2 ANQGSEA. In DNA form, the CDR3 reads TGCAGCGTGGTAGCGGAGACAGATACGCAGTATTTT. Amino acids: CSVVAETDTQYF.

CDR3: CASSQPYAGTRVNEQFF. The DNA for the CDR3 is TGTGCCAGTAGCCAACCCTACGCCGGGACTAGAGTCAATGAGCAGTTCTTC. This sequence joins TRBV19 and TRBJ2-1; the match to TRBD2 covers 8 bases. There are 17 residues in the CDR3. V dropped 6 bases and J dropped 6; count of bases not matched to a gene: 16. In germline, CDR1 is LNHDA, CDR2 SQIVND (reference sequence).

This clone was recorded only once. This CDR3 reads CASSWTGGPNTGELFF. The DNA of the CDR3 is TGTGCCAGCAGCTGGACAGGGGGTCCGAACACCGGGGAGCTGTTTTTT. The rearrangement links TRBV7-3 to TRBJ2-2, with 10 bases aligning to TRBD1. Trimming cost V 4 bases and J 0 bases; bases outside gene matches: 2. Germline CDR1 reads SGHTA; CDR2 reads FQGTGA. The CDR3 runs 16 residues.

This clone was picked up a small number of times. The V and J genes are TRBV7-6 and TRBJ2-3; 9 bases are shared with TRBD2. The CDR3 is 15 amino acids. The V segment lost 2 bases and the J segment 2 bases; nucleotides outside the gene matches: 2. Germline assignment: CDR1 SGHVS and CDR2 FNYEAQ. CDR3 protein: CASSLLAGITDTQYF. DNA for the CDR3: TGTGCCAGCAGCTTACTAGCGGGGATCACAGATACGCAGTATTTT. Complete variable domain (other parts from reference TRBV7-6 and TRBJ2-3): GAGVSQSPRYKVTKRGQDVALRCDPISGHVSLYWYRQALGQGPEFLTYFNYEAQQDKSGLPNDRFSAERPEGSISTLTIQRTEQRDSAMYRCASSLLAGITDTQYFGPGTRLTVL.

The rearrangement uses TRBV29-1 and TRBJ2-2; 8 nucleotides agree with TRBD1. The CDR3 covers 13 residues. Trimming at V came to 6 bases and at J to 6 bases, leaving 6 bases not matched to a gene. CDR1 SQVTM and CDR2 ANQGSEA come from the germline V gene. As DNA, the CDR3 is TGCAGCGTGGGGACAGGAATCCCCGGGGAGCTGTTTTTT. This translates into CSVGTGIPGELFF.

This sequence joins TRBV5-1 and TRBJ2-3; 10 bases fit TRBD2. The V gene's germline CDR1 is SGHRS and CDR2 YFSETQ. Unmatched junction bases numbered 21, after V lost 3 bases and J lost 5 bases. The CDR3 has 20 amino acids. CDR3 sequence: CASSSRKARGSGGAEDTQYF. Written as DNA, the CDR3 is TGCGCCAGCAGCTCACGTAAAGCCCGGGGGAGCGGGGGGGCTGAAGATACGCAGTATTTT.

V usage is TRBV9 and J usage is TRBJ2-1; 10 positions match TRBD1. Trimming cost V 4 bases and J 2 bases; bases outside gene matches: 12. In germline, CDR1 is SGDLS, CDR2 YYNGEE. The CDR3 extends over 18 amino acids. This CDR3 reads CASSTRIPGQGPYNEQFF. The DNA for the CDR3 is TGTGCCAGCAGCACCAGAATACCGGGACAGGGGCCCTACAATGAGCAGTTCTTC.

V usage is TRBV28 and J usage is TRBJ2-3; D unclear. With 3 bases removed from V and 2 bases from J, the gap between germline ends came to 12 bases. The CDR3 spans 15 residues. CDR1 and CDR2 from the germline V gene are MDHEN and SYDVKM. The CDR3 loop is CASSLRLLYTDTQYF. The DNA of the CDR3 is TGTGCCAGCAGTTTGCGACTTCTTTACACAGATACGCAGTATTTT. The full variable domain, in which reference TRBV28 and TRBJ2-3 provide the parts outside the CDR3, is DVKVTQSSRYLVKRTGEKVFLECVQDMDHENMFWYRQDPGLGLRLIYFSYDVKMKEKGDIPEGYSVSREKKERFSLILESASTNQTSMYLCASSLRLLYTDTQYFGPGTRLTVL.

The chain links TRBV6-1 to TRBJ1-2, with D possibly matching TRBD1 (5 bases). V was cut by 6 bases and J by 7 bases, with 18 bases left in between. CDR1 and CDR2 (germline): MNHNS, SASEGT. This CDR3 has 14 amino acids. The CDR3 DNA follows: TGTGCCAGCAGCGAATTCCAGGGTTTCGGTGGCTACACCTTC. Amino acids: CASSEFQGFGGYTF.

The chain uses TRBV5-6 and TRBJ1-3; D is undetermined. Germline CDR1 reads SGHDT; CDR2 reads YYEEEE. The V end was cut by 8 bases, the J end by 0 bases, with 18 bases between. The length of the CDR3 is 16 residues. CDR3 sequence: CASGERRVSSGNTIYF. CDR3 nucleotide sequence: TGTGCCAGTGGAGAACGGCGGGTGAGCTCTGGAAACACCATATATTTT.

The chain joins TRBV7-2 to TRBJ1-4; tentative D call: TRBD1 (6 bases). CDR1 is SGHTA and CDR2 is FQGNSA in the germline V gene. This CDR3 is built from 14 residues. Trimming shortened V by 1 base and J by 7 bases, and 10 bases separated the two germline ends. CDR3 sequence: CASSLGGRSEKLFF. The DNA for the CDR3 is TGTGCCAGCAGCTTAGGGGGGCGGAGTGAAAAACTGTTTTTT.

By its share, this clone is medium-sized. The chain carries TRBV10-3 and TRBJ1-2; 9 bases match TRBD1. The V and J ends lost 4 bases and 10 bases, in that order; junction bases with no gene match: 16. The CDR3 has 16 residues. Per the germline V gene, CDR1 is ENHRY and CDR2 is SYGVKD. CDR3 sequence (DNA): TGTGCCATCAGTGTTAAACAGGGGGCCCCGCTTTTCAACTACACCTTC. Its protein is CAISVKQGAPLFNYTF.

DNA for the CDR3: TGCGCCAGCAGCCAGTACAGCCAAGAGACCCAGTACTTC. This translates into CASSQYSQETQYF. J is TRBJ2-5 and V is TRBV4-1, with D hard to call. The V end lost 3 bases, the J end lost 1 base, and 6 bases lay between the germline ends. Germline V gives CDR1 MGHRA, CDR2 YSYEKL. The CDR3 spans 13 residues.

The chain uses TRBV14 and TRBJ2-1; tentative D call: TRBD1 (6 bases). The CDR3 has 15 amino acids. The germline V gene encodes CDR1 SGHDN and CDR2 FVKESK. Trimming took off 5 bases at V and 5 bases at J, with 16 bases between the two ends. The CDR3 DNA reads as TGTGCCAGCAGCTCCCTAGGACAGCCTAACAATGAGCAGTTCTTC. Translating gives CASSSLGQPNNEQFF.

V and J are TRBV7-9 and TRBJ1-4; no firm D call. The CDR3 consists of 13 residues. The germline gives CDR1 SEHNR, CDR2 FQNEAQ (reference sequence). V lost 7 bases, J lost 8 bases, and 14 bases lay in between. The CDR3 coding sequence is TGTGCCAGCACCCCAACCGGGAGAGAAAAACTGTTTTTT. Its translation: CASTPTGREKLFF.

The chain carries TRBV7-2 and TRBJ1-1, with TRBD1 identical over 10 bases. The CDR3 consists of 17 residues. Trimming took 6 bases from V and 6 from J; bases not matched to a gene: 16. Germline V gene lookup returns CDR1 SGHTA and CDR2 FQGNSA. The CDR3 DNA is TGTGCCAGCAGGATGACGTTGGGACAGGGGATATTTTCTGAAGCTTTCTTT. Residues: CASRMTLGQGIFSEAFF.

The CDR3 coding sequence is TGTGCCAGCGGCGCGGGACAGGGGACCGGGGAGCTGTTTTTT. Translation gives CASGAGQGTGELFF. V and J are TRBV5-4 and TRBJ2-2; 10 bases agree with TRBD1. CDR1 and CDR2 (germline): SGHNT, YYREEE (reference sequence). The CDR3 spans 14 residues. J gave up 5 bases and V 7 bases, and 5 bases lay outside the gene matches. The whole variable domain, filled in from reference TRBV5-4 and TRBJ2-2, reads ETGVTQSPTHLIKTRGQQVTLRCSSQSGHNTVSWYQQALGQGPQFIFQYYREEENGRGNFPPRFSGLQFPNYSSELNVNALELDDSALYLCASGAGQGTGELFFGEGSRLTVL.

The chain employs TRBV9 and TRBJ1-6, with D maybe TRBD1 (6 bases). V was trimmed by 4 bases and J by 8 bases, leaving 13 bases between them. Germline V gene sequence: CDR1 SGDLS, CDR2 YYNGEE. The CDR3 loop spans 14 amino acids. For the CDR3, the DNA is TGTGCCAGCAGCCCGACAGGCGACTATTCACCCCTCCACTTT. As protein: CASSPTGDYSPLHF.

The CDR3 is CASSAGQDYGYTF. The CDR3 nucleotides are TGTGCCAGCAGCGCAGGACAAGACTATGGCTACACCTTC. The V call is TRBV7-8, the J call TRBJ1-2, with D tentatively TRBD1 (5 bases). This CDR3 contains 13 residues. Trimming removed 5 bases at V and 3 bases at J, with 10 bases between. Per the germline V gene, CDR1 is SGHVS and CDR2 is FQNEAQ.

This clone has just a few counts. The chain has TRBV4-1 and TRBJ2-1; 9 bases match TRBD2. V lost 4 bases and J lost 8; bases outside the gene matches: 12. CDR3 length: 16 amino acids. Germline-derived CDR1 and CDR2 are MGHRA and YSYEKL. DNA for the CDR3: TGCGCCAGCAGCCGCCCGACGGGACTAGCAACAGATGAGCAGTTCTTC. Its translation is CASSRPTGLATDEQFF.

DNA for the CDR3: TGTGCCAGCAGCTCAAATGGAGCGCGCTACGAGCAGTACTTC. The encoded protein is CASSSNGARYEQYF. J is TRBJ2-7 and V is TRBV7-2; D gene ambiguous. V lost 4 bases and J lost 3, with 13 bases in between. Per germline, CDR1 SGHTA and CDR2 FQGNSA. This CDR3 region has 14 residues.

As to this clone: One end of the junction fails to match germline, which may point to a read error. Other DNA variants within this sample encode the same CDR3. V usage is TRBV5-1 and J usage is TRBJ1-1; 7 nucleotides match TRBD1. The CDR3 contains 12 residues. Looked up from germline, CDR1 is SGHRS and CDR2 is YFSETQ. CDR3 in DNA: TGCGCCAGCAGCTTGGATACAGGGGAGGCGTTTTTT. Protein: CASSLDTGEAFF.

The chain combines TRBV4-1 with TRBJ2-7; weak D call: TRBD1 (5 bases). V gave up 6 bases and J gave up 2 bases, with 17 bases separating them. Germline CDR1 MGHRA, CDR2 YSYEKL. The CDR3 runs 15 residues. The CDR3 DNA reads TGCGCCAGCAGTACCACAGACGGACAAGCCTACGAGCAGTACTTC. It codes for CASSTTDGQAYEQYF.

CDR3 in amino acids: CASSLEGRRDTEAFF. As DNA, the CDR3 is TGCGCCAGCAGCTTGGAGGGCAGGAGGGACACTGAAGCTTTCTTT. The chain has TRBV5-1 and TRBJ1-1; D unclear. Trimming took 0 bases from V and 3 from J, leaving 12 bases between them. Germline CDR1 SGHRS, CDR2 YFSETQ. The CDR3 sequence is 15 residues long.

The rearrangement links TRBV27 to TRBJ1-2, with TRBD1 identical over 8 bases. This CDR3 contains 13 residues. The V gene's germline CDR1 is MNHEY and CDR2 SMNVEV (reference sequence). The ends lost 5 bases at V and 4 bases at J; junction bases unmatched: 3. The CDR3 sequence: CASSRGTGYGYTF. Here the CDR3 DNA reads TGTGCCAGCAGTAGAGGGACAGGCTATGGCTACACCTTC.

The chain combines TRBV4-1 with TRBJ2-1; 7 nucleotides agree with TRBD1. The CDR3 is 16 amino acids. Per the germline V gene, CDR1 is MGHRA and CDR2 is YSYEKL. V was clipped by 2 bases and J by 4 bases; unmatched bases: 8. This CDR3 reads CASSQPTGWGYNEQFF. The CDR3, as DNA: TGCGCCAGCAGCCAACCGACAGGGTGGGGGTACAATGAGCAGTTCTTC.

V and J are TRBV5-4 and TRBJ2-1; 9 nucleotides line up with TRBD2. Germline V gene lookup returns CDR1 SGHNT and CDR2 YYREEE (reference sequence). This CDR3 is 15 amino acids long. V lost 0 bases, J lost 9 bases, and 7 bases stayed unmatched. CDR3 amino acids: CASSLVAGGYPEQFF. The CDR3 DNA is TGTGCCAGCAGCTTGGTCGCGGGGGGGTATCCTGAGCAGTTCTTC.